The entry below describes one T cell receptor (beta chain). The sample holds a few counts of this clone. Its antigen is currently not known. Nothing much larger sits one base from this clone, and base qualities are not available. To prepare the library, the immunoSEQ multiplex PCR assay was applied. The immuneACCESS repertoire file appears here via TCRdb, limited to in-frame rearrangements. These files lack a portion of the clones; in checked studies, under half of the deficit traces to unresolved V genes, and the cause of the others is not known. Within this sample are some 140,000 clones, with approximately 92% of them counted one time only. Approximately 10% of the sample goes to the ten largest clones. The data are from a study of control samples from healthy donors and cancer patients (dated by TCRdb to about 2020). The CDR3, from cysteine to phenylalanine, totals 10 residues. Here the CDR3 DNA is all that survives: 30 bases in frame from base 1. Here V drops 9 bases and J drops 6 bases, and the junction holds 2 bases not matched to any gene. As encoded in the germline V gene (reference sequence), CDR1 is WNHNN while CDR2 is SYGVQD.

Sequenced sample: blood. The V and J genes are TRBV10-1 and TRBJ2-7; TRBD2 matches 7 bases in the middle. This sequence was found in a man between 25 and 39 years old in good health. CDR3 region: CARLASEQYF. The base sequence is TGCGCCAGACTAGCGAGCGAGCAGTACTTC.